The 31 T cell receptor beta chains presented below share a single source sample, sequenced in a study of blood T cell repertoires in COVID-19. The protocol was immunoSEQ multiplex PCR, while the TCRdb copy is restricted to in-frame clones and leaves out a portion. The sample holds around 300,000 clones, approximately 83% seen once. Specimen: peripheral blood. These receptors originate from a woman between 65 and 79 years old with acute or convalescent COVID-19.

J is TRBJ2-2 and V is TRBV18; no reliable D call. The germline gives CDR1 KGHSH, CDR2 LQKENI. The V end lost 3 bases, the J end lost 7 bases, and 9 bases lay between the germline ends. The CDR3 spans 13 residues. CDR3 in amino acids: CASSPVADGELFF. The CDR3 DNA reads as TGTGCCAGCTCACCGGTGGCGGACGGGGAGCTGTTTTTT.

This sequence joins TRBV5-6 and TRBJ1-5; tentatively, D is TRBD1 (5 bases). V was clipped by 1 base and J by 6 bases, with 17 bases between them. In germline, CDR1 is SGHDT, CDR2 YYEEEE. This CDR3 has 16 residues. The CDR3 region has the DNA TGTGCCAGCAGCTTGCTGGGCCAGGGAGGGACTCAGCCCCAGCATTTT. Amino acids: CASSLLGQGGTQPQHF.

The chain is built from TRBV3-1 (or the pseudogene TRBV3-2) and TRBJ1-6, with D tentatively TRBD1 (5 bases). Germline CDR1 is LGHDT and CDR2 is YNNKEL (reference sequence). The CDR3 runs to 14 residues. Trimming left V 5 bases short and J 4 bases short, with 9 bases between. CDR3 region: CASSSDSYNSPLHF. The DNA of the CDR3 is TGTGCCAGCAGCTCCGACAGTTATAATTCACCCCTCCACTTT.

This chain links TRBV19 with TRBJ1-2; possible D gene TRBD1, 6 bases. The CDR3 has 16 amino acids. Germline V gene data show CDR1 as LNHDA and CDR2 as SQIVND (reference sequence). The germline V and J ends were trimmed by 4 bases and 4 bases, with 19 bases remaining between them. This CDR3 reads CASSRPGTQTFYGYTF. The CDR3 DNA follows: TGTGCCAGTAGTAGACCCGGGACACAAACCTTCTATGGCTACACCTTC.

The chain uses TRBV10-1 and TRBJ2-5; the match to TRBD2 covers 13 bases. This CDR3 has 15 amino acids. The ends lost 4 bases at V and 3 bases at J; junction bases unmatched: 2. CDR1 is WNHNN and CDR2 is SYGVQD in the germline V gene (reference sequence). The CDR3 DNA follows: TGCGCCAGCAGTGGACTAGCGGGGGGTGAAGAGACCCAGTACTTC. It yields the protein CASSGLAGGEETQYF.

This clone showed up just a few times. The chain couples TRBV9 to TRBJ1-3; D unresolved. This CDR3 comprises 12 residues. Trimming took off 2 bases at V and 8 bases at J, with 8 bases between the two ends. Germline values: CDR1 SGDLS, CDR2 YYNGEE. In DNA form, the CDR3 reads TGTGCCAGCAGCGTTACCGGGGACACCATATATTTT. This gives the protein CASSVTGDTIYF.

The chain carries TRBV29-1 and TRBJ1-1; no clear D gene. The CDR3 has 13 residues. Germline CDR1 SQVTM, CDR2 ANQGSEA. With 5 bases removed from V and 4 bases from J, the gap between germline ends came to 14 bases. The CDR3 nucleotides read TGCAGCGTTTCCCCGCGGTCTATCACTGAAGCTTTCTTT. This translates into CSVSPRSITEAFF.

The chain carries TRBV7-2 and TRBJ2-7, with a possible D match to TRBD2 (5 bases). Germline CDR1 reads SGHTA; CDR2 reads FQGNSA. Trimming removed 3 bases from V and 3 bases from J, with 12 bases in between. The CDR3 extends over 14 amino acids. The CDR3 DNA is TGTGCCAGCAGCTTTCGGCCCGGGAACTACGAGCAGTACTTC. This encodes CASSFRPGNYEQYF. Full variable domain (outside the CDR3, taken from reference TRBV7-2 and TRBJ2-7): GAGVSQSPSNKVTEKGKDVELRCDPISGHTALYWYRQSLGQGLEFLIYFQGNSAPDKSGLPSDRFSAERTGGSVSTLTIQRTQQEDSAVYLCASSFRPGNYEQYFGPGTRLTVT.

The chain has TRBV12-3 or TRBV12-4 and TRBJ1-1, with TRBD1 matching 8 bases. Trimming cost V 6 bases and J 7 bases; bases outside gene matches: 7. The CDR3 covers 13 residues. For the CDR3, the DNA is TGTGCCAGCAGCCGTACAGGGGGGCATGAAGCTTTCTTT. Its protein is CASSRTGGHEAFF.

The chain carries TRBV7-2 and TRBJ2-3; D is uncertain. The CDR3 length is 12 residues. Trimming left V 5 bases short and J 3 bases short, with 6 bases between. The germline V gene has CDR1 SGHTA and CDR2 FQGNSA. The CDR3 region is CASSPRTDTQYF. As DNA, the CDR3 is TGTGCCAGCAGCCCCAGAACAGATACGCAGTATTTT.

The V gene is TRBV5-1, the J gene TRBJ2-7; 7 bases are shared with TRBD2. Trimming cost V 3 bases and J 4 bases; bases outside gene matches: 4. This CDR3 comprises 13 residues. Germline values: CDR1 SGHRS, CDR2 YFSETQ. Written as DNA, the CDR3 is TGCGCCAGCAGCTATGGCGGGGGATACGAGCAGTACTTC. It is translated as CASSYGGGYEQYF. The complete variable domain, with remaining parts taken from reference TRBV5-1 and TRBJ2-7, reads KAGVTQTPRYLIKTRGQQVTLSCSPISGHRSVSWYQQTPGQGLQFLFEYFSETQRNKGNFPGRFSGRQFSNSRSEMNVSTLELGDSALYLCASSYGGGYEQYFGPGTRLTVT.

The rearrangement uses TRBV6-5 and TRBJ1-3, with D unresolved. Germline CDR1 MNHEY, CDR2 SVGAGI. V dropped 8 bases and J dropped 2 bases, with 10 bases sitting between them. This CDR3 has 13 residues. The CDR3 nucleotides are TGTGCCAGCCAGCGAGGGCCTGGAAACACCATATATTTT. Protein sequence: CASQRGPGNTIYF.

In DNA, the CDR3 is TGTGCCAGCAGCTTATCCGCGACAGGGCCAAAGCAGTATTTT. Protein: CASSLSATGPKQYF. This chain connects TRBV7-9 to TRBJ2-3; 7 bases line up with TRBD1. CDR3 length: 14 amino acids. The V gene end was trimmed by 2 bases and the J gene end by 11 bases; junction bases not matched to a gene: 10. Germline lookup yields CDR1 SEHNR and CDR2 FQNEAQ (reference sequence).

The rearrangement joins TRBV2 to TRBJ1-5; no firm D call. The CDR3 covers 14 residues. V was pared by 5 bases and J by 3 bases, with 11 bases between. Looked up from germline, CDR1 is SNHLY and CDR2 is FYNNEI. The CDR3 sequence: CASSTINPNQPQHF. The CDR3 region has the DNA TGTGCCAGCAGTACTATTAATCCCAATCAGCCCCAGCATTTT.

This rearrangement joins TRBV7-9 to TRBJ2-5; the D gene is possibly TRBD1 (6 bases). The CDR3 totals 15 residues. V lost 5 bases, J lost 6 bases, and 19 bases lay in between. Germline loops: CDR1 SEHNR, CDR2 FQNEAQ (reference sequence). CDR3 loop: CASSPPGVGVQTQYF. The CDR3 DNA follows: TGTGCCAGCAGCCCCCCAGGGGTGGGCGTACAGACCCAGTACTTC.

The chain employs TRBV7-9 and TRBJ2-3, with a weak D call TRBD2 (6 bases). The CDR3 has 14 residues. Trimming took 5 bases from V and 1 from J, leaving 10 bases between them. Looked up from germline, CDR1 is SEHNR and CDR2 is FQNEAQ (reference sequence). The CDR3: CASSRGGGTDTQYF. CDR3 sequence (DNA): TGTGCCAGCAGCCGAGGAGGGGGCACAGATACGCAGTATTTT.

CDR3 loop: CASSNIDRGNGYTF. CDR3 DNA sequence: TGTGCCAGCAGCAACATCGACAGGGGTAATGGCTACACCTTC. The gene calls are TRBV2 and TRBJ1-2, with TRBD1 matching over 8 bases. Germline CDR1 SNHLY, CDR2 FYNNEI. The CDR3 contains 14 residues. With 6 bases clipped from V and 6 bases from J, the junction kept 9 bases outside the gene matches.

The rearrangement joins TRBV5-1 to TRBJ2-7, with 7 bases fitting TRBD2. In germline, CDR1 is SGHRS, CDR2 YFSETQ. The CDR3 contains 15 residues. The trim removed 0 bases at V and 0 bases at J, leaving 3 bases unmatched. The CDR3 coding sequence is TGCGCCAGCAGCTTGGGGGAGGGACCCTCCTACGAGCAGTACTTC. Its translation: CASSLGEGPSYEQYF.

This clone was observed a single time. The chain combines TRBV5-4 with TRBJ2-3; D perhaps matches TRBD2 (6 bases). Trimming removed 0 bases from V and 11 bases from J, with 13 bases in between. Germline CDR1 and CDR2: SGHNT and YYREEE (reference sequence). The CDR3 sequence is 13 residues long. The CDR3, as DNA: TGTGCCAGCAGCTTGGCGGGCGGGATAGAGCAGTATTTT. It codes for CASSLAGGIEQYF.

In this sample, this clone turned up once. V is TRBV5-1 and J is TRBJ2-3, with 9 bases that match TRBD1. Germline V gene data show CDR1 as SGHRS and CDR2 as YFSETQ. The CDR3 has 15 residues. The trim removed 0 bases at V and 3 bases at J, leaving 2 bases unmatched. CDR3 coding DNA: TGCGCCAGCAGCTTGGCCGACAGGGGGACAGATACGCAGTATTTT. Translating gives CASSLADRGTDTQYF.

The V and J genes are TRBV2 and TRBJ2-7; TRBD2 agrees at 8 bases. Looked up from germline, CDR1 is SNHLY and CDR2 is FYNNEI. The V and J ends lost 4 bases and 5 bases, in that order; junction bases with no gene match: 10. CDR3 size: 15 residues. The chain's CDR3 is CASSGILRGGDEQYF. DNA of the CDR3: TGTGCCAGCAGTGGAATTTTACGGGGGGGCGACGAGCAGTACTTC.

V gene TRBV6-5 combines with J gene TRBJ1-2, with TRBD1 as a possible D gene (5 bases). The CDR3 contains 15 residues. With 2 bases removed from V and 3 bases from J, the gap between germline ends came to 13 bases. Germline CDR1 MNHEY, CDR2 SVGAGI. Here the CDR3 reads CASSYAGGRYYGYTF. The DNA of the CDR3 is TGTGCCAGCAGTTACGCCGGGGGACGGTACTATGGCTACACCTTC.

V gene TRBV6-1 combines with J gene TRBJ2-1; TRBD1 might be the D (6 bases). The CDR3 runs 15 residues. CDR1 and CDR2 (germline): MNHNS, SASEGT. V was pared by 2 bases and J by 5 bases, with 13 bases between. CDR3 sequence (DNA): TGTGCCAGCAGTGAATCACCGGGACAAAACAATGAGCAGTTCTTC. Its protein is CASSESPGQNNEQFF.

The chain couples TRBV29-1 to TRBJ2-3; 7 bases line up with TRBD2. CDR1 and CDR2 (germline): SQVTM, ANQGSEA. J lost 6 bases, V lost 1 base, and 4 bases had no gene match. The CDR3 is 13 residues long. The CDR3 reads CSVEAAAGDTQYF. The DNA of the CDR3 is TGCAGCGTTGAAGCCGCAGCGGGGGATACGCAGTATTTT.

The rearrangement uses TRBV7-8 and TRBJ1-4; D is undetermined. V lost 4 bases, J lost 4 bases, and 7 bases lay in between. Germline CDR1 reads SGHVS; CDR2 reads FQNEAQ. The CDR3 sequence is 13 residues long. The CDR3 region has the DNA TGTGCCAGCAGCTCCCAATTTAATGAAAAACTGTTTTTT. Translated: CASSSQFNEKLFF. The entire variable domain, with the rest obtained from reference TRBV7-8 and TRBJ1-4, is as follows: GAGVSQSPRYKVAKRGQDVALRCDPISGHVSLFWYQQALGQGPEFLTYFQNEAQLDKSGLPSDRFFAERPEGSVSTLKIQRTQQEDSAVYLCASSSQFNEKLFFGSGTQLSVL.

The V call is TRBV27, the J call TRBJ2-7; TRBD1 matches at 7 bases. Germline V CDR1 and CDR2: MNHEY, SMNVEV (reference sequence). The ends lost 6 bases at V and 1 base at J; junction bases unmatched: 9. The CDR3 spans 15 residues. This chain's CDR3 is CASRRDRESSYEQYF. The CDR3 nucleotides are TGTGCCAGCAGGAGAGACAGGGAGAGTTCCTACGAGCAGTACTTC.

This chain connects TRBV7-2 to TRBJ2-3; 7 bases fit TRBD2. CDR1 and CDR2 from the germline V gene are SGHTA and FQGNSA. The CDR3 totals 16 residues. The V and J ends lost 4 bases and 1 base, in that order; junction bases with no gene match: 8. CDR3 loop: CASSSEGRGGTDTQYF. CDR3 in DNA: TGTGCCAGCAGCTCCGAAGGCCGGGGGGGCACAGATACGCAGTATTTT.

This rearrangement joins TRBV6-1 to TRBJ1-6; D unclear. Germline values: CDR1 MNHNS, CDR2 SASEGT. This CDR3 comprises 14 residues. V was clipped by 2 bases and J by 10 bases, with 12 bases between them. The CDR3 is CASSETPGLSPLHF. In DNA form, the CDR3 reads TGTGCCAGCAGTGAAACCCCGGGGTTGTCACCCCTCCACTTT.

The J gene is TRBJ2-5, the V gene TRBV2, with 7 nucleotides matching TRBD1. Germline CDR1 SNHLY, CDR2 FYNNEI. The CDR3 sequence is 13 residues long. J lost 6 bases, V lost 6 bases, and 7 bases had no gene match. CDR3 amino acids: CASSGDSLQTQYF. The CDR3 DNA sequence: TGTGCCAGCAGCGGGGACAGTCTACAGACCCAGTACTTC.

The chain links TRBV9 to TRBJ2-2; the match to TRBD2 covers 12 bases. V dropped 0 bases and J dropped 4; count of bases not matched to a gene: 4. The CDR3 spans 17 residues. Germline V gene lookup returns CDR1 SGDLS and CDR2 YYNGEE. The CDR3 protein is CASSVGGLAGLTGELFF. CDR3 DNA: TGTGCCAGCAGCGTAGGAGGACTAGCGGGGCTCACCGGGGAGCTGTTTTTT.

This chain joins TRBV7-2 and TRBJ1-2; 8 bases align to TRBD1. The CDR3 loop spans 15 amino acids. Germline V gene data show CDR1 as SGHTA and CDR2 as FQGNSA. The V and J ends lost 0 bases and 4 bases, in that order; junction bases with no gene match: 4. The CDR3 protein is CASSLATGQAYGYTF. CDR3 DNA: TGTGCCAGCAGCTTAGCGACGGGACAGGCCTATGGCTACACCTTC.